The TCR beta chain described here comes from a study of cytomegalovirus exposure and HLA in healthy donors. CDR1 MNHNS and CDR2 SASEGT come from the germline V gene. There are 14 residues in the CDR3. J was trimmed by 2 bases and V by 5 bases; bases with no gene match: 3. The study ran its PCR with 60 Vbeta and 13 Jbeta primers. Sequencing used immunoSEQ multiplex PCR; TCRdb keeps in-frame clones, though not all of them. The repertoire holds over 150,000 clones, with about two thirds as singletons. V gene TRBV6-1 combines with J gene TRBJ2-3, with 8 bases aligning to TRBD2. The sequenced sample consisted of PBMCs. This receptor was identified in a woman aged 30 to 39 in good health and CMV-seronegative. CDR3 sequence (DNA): TGTGCCAGCAGTAGCGGGAGAGACACAGATACGCAGTATTTT. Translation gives CASSSGRDTDTQYF.